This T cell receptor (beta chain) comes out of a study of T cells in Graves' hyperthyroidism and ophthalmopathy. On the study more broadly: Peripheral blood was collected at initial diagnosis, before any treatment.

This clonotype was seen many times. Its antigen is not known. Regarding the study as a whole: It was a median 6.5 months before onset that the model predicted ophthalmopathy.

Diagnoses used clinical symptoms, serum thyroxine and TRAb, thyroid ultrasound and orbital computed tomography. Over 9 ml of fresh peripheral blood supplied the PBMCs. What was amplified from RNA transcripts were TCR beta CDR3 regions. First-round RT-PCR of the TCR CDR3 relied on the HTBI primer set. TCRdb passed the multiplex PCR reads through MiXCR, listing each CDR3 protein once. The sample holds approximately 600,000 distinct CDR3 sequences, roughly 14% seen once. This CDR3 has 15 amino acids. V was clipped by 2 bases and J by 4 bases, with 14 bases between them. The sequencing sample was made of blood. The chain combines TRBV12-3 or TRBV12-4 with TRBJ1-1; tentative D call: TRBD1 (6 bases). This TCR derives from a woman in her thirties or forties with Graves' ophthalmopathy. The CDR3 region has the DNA TGTGCCAGCAGTTTAATGGCAGGGGCAAGCACTGAAGCTTTCTTT. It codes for CASSLMAGASTEAFF.